The entry that follows covers one T cell receptor (beta chain) sequence. This CDR3 spans 15 amino acids. After removal of 5 bases from V and 0 bases from J, the junction contained 4 bases not matched to a gene. CDR1 is MNHEY and CDR2 is SMNVEV in the germline V gene (reference sequence). The source of the sample is a study of blood T cell repertoires in COVID-19. Study context: Both acute and convalescent COVID-19 samples were obtained from the United States, Italy and Spain. Sample material is recorded as cDNA or gDNA derived from T cells, B-cell-depleted T cells, or PBMCs.

Using immunoSEQ multiplex PCR, the repertoire was profiled, and TCRdb retains in-frame clones only, with some absent. The data show approximately 210,000 clones, with about 80% seen just once and approximately 15% held by the top ten. Donors of Cohort 3 who recovered were those that had two negative PCRs, clearance, or symptom resolution. This sequence originates from a man aged 35-49 years who had recovered from COVID-19. The chain recombines TRBV27 with TRBJ2-4; 7 nucleotides match TRBD1. The specimen sequenced was PBMCs or T cells enriched from blood (not recorded which). The CDR3 protein is CASSPTGLAKNIQYF. The CDR3 nucleotides are TGTGCCAGCAGTCCGACAGGGTTAGCCAAAAACATTCAGTACTTC.